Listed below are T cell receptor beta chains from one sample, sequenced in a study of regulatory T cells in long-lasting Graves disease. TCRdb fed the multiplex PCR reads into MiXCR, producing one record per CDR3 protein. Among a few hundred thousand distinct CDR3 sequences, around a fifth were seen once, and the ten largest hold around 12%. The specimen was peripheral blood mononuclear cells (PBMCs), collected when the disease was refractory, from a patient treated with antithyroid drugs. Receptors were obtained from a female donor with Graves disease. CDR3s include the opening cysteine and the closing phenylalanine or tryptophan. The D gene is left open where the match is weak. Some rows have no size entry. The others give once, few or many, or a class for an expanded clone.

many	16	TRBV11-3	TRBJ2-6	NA	TGTGCCAGCAGCTCCGGTAGGGGCTCTGGGGCCAACGTCCTGACTTTC	CASSSGRGSGANVLTF
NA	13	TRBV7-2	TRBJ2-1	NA	TGTGCCAGCAGCTTAACTAGGGGCGTTGAGCAGTTCTTC	CASSLTRGVEQFF
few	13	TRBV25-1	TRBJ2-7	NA	TGTGCCAGCATCTCTACCGGGACATATGAGCAGTACTTC	CASISTGTYEQYF
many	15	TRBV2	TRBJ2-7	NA	TGTGCCAGCAGTGTAACCCTAGGGCAGGGGAACGAGCAGTACTTC	CASSVTLGQGNEQYF
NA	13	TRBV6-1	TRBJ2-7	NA	TGTGCCAGCACCGAGACAGGAACGGGGGGGCAGTACTTC	CASTETGTGGQYF
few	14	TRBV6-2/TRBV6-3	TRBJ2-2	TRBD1	TGTGCCAGCGAGGACAGGGGTGGCACCGGGGAGCTGTTTTTT	CASEDRGGTGELFF
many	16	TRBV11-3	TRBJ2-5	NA	TGTGCCAGCAGCTTAGGATGGGGGGCTCGAGGAGAGACCCAGTACTTC	CASSLGWGARGETQYF
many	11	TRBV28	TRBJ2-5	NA	TGTGCCAGTACGTCCGGGGAGACCCAGTACTTC	CASTSGETQYF
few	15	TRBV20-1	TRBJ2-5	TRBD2	TGCAGTTCCCGCACTGGACTAGCGGTAGGAGAGACCCAGTACTTC	CSSRTGLAVGETQYF
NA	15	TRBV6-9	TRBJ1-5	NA	TGTGCCAGCAGTTGGGGGCCGGGGCCTAATCAGCCCCAGCATTTT	CASSWGPGPNQPQHF
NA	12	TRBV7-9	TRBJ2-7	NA	TGTGCCAGCAGCCAAGATCAATACGAGCAGTACTTC	CASSQDQYEQYF
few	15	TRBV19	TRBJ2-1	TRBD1	TGTGCCAGTAGTATGTTCGGGACAGGGGCCTATGAGCAGTTCTTC	CASSMFGTGAYEQFF
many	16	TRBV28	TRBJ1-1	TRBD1	TGTGCCAGCAGTCCAGGGGGACAGGGTAAGGGCACTGAAGCTTTCTTT	CASSPGGQGKGTEAFF
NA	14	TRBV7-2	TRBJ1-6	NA	TGTGCCAGCAGCTTAGGGCCAGGTTATTCACCCCTCCACTTT	CASSLGPGYSPLHF
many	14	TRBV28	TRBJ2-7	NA	TGTGCCAGCAGAGGCCGTCGGATGGCGTACGAGCAGTACTTC	CASRGRRMAYEQYF
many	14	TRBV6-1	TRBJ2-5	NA	TGTGCCACCCGGGGGACCGCGGGGCAAGAGACCCAGTACTTC	CATRGTAGQETQYF
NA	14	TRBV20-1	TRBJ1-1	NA	TGCAGTGCTACTAGACCGAAGATGAACACTGAAGCTTTCTTT	CSATRPKMNTEAFF
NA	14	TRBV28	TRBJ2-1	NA	TGTGCCAGCAGTTTTCGCTCAGGCTACAATGAGCAGTTCTTC	CASSFRSGYNEQFF
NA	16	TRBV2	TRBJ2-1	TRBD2	TGTGCCAGCAGCCCCACCTGGACTAGCGGGGCCAATGAGCAGTTCTTC	CASSPTWTSGANEQFF
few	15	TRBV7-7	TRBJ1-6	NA	TGTGCTAGCAGCTTAGAGGCAGGGCTCGGATCACCCCTCCACTTT	CASSLEAGLGSPLHF
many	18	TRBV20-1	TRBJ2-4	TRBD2	TGCAGTGTCCTTAGCGGGGGAGGTAAAAAGGCGGCCAAAAACATTCAGTACTTC	CSVLSGGGKKAAKNIQYF
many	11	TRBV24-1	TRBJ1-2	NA	TGTGCCACCCAAATGGCCGGTCGGTACACCTTC	CATQMAGRYTF
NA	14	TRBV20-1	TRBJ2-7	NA	TGCAGTGCTAGAGATTTAGGGACTCGGGGCGAGCAGTACTTC	CSARDLGTRGEQYF
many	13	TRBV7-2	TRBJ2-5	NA	TGTGCCAGCAGCTTCTACTTCCAAGAGACCCAGTACTTC	CASSFYFQETQYF
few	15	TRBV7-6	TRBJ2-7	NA	TGTGCCAGCAGCCTTGACACCGGCGGATTCTACGAGCAGTACTTC	CASSLDTGGFYEQYF
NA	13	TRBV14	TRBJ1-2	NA	TGTGCCAGCAGCCCAAGTAAGGGCTATGGCTACACCTTC	CASSPSKGYGYTF
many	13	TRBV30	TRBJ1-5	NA	TGTGCCTGGAGTGTACTCGGCAATCAGCCCCAGCATTTT	CAWSVLGNQPQHF
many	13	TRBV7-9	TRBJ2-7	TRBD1	TGTGCCAGCAGCTTACGTGACAGGGGGGAGCAGTACTTC	CASSLRDRGEQYF
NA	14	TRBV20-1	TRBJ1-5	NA	TGCAGTGCTAGTCCCGACAAACGCAATCAGCCCCAGCATTTT	CSASPDKRNQPQHF
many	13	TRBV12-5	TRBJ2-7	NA	TGTGCTAGTCTCGTGACAGCTGGCTACGAGCAGTACTTC	CASLVTAGYEQYF
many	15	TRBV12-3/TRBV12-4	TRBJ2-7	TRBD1	TGTGCCAGCAGAACCTGGGACAGGGAACCCTACGAGCAGTACTTC	CASRTWDREPYEQYF
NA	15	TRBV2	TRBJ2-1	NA	TGTGCCAGCAGACCTAGTGCCGGGGGGCATATCCGGCAGTTCTTC	CASRPSAGGHIRQFF
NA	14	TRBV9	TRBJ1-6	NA	TGTGCCAGCAGCGTAGAACGGGAGGGCTCACCCCTCCACTTT	CASSVEREGSPLHF
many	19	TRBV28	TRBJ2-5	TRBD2	TGTGCCAGCAGCCGTCCTGTACTAAAGCGGGAGTCTCTGCAGGAGACCCAGTACTTC	CASSRPVLKRESLQETQYF
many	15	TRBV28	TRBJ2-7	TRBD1	TGTGCCAGCTCTCCTCTTCAGGGGGTTATCGACGAGCAGTACTTC	CASSPLQGVIDEQYF
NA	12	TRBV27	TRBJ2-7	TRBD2	TGTGCCAGCGCGGGAGGGCCCTTCGAGCAGTACTTC	CASAGGPFEQYF
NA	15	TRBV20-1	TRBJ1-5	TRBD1	TGCAGTGCTAGCAGCCGGGAGGGGGCCCTTCAGCCCCAGCATTTT	CSASSREGALQPQHF
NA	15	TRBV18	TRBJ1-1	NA	TGTGCCAGCTCACCACCGAGCAGGGCGAACACTGAAGCTTTCTTT	CASSPPSRANTEAFF
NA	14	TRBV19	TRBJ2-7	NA	TGTGCCAGTAGTAGTTCCGGGACATTCTACGAGCAGTACTTC	CASSSSGTFYEQYF
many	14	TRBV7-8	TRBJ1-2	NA	TGTGCCAGCAGCTCCTTCGACAGGAACTATGGCTACACCTTC	CASSSFDRNYGYTF
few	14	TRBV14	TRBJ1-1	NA	TGTGCCAGCAGCCAAGCCATGGGGGGCACTGAAGCTTTCTTT	CASSQAMGGTEAFF
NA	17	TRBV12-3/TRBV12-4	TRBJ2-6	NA	TGTGCCAGCAGTAAAGGGGACGGCAGCTCTGGGGCCAACGTCCTGACTTTC	CASSKGDGSSGANVLTF
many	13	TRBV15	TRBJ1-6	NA	TGTGCCACCAGCGGAGGTTCAAATTCACCCCTCCACTTT	CATSGGSNSPLHF
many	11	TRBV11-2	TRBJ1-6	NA	TGTGCCAGCAGAAGGACAGTACCCCTCCACTTT	CASRRTVPLHF
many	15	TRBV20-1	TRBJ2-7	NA	TGCAGTGCTAGAACACCGGGACGGACGGTTTACGAGCAGTACTTC	CSARTPGRTVYEQYF
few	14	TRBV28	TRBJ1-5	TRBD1	TGTGTCAGCAGCACCGGGACAGATGATCAGCCCCAGCATTTT	CVSSTGTDDQPQHF